The 10 T cell receptor beta chains presented below share a single source sample, sequenced in a study of control samples from healthy donors and cancer patients. Measured with immunoSEQ multiplex PCR; TCRdb has only the in-frame clones, and not every one. Here the sample spans about 120,000 clones, 80% to 90% being singletons. Specimen: blood. These receptors were taken from a man aged 30 to 39 in good health.

The chain has TRBV2 and TRBJ2-2; 10 positions agree with TRBD1. Germline V gene sequence: CDR1 SNHLY, CDR2 FYNNEI. This CDR3 is 15 amino acids long. Trimming at V came to 7 bases and at J to 5 bases, leaving 7 bases not matched to a gene. This CDR3 is CASTRGQGGTGELFF. The CDR3 DNA reads TGTGCCAGCACCAGAGGACAGGGGGGGACCGGGGAGCTGTTTTTT.

The CDR3 nucleotides read TGTGCCAGCAGCCCACGTGGGGCTAGCACAGATACGCAGTATTTT. This sequence encodes CASSPRGASTDTQYF. The chain couples TRBV7-2 to TRBJ2-3; weak D call: TRBD1 (5 bases). Germline CDR1 SGHTA, CDR2 FQGNSA. The CDR3 is made up of 15 amino acids. Trimming took off 5 bases at V and 0 bases at J, with 12 bases between the two ends.

V usage is TRBV5-1 and J usage is TRBJ2-3; D is unresolved. V was pared by 4 bases and J by 5 bases, with 5 bases between. The germline CDR1 and CDR2 sequences are SGHRS and YFSETQ. The CDR3 loop spans 11 amino acids. CDR3 in DNA: TGCGCCAGCAGCATTAGAGATACGCAGTATTTT. The encoded protein is CASSIRDTQYF.

The V gene is TRBV29-1, the J gene TRBJ1-2, with D hard to call. CDR3 size: 12 residues. Germline-derived CDR1 and CDR2 are SQVTM and ANQGSEA. The germline V and J ends were trimmed by 6 bases and 1 base, with 9 bases remaining between them. The CDR3 bases are TGCAGCGTCGTGGGGAATAACTATGGCTACACCTTC. This translates into CSVVGNNYGYTF.

The CDR3 spells CASSIKLAGSGANVLTF. The CDR3 DNA sequence: TGTGCCAGTAGTATAAAACTAGCGGGGTCCGGGGCCAACGTCCTGACTTTC. The V gene is TRBV19, the J gene TRBJ2-6, with 10 bases that match TRBD2. There are 17 residues in the CDR3. CDR1 is LNHDA and CDR2 is SQIVND in the germline V gene (reference sequence). V shed 2 bases, J shed 4 bases, and the junction held 5 bases outside the gene matches. The full variable domain, its missing parts supplied by reference TRBV19 and TRBJ2-6, is DGGITQSPKYLFRKEGQNVTLSCEQNLNHDAMYWYRQDPGQGLRLIYYSQIVNDFQKGDIAEGYSVSREKKESFPLTVTSAQKNPTAFYLCASSIKLAGSGANVLTFGAGSRLTVL.

The rearrangement joins TRBV29-1 to TRBJ2-4, with D unclear. Germline loops: CDR1 SQVTM, CDR2 ANQGSEA. The CDR3 spans 12 residues. Deletions cut 5 bases from V and 0 bases from J, with 5 bases between. The CDR3 DNA follows: TGCAGCGTTCTGGTAGCCAAAAACATTCAGTACTTC. It codes for CSVLVAKNIQYF. The full variable domain, its missing parts supplied by reference TRBV29-1 and TRBJ2-4, is SAVISQKPSRDICQRGTSLTIQCQVDSQVTMMFWYRQQPGQSLTLIATANQGSEATYESGFVIDKFPISRPNLTFSTLTVSNMSPEDSSIYLCSVLVAKNIQYFGAGTRLSVL.

The CDR3 is CASSIGTVANYGYTF. Written as DNA, the CDR3 is TGTGCCAGTAGTATTGGGACAGTCGCTAACTATGGCTACACCTTC. This chain connects TRBV19 to TRBJ1-2; 7 nucleotides match TRBD1. J gave up 0 bases and V 3 bases, and 4 bases lay outside the gene matches. Germline V gene lookup returns CDR1 LNHDA and CDR2 SQIVND (reference sequence). This CDR3 has 15 amino acids.

This chain joins TRBV6-5 and TRBJ1-4; 9 positions match TRBD1. After removal of 6 bases from V and 3 bases from J, the junction contained 5 bases not matched to a gene. Germline CDR1 MNHEY, CDR2 SVGAGI. There are 15 residues in the CDR3. This CDR3 is CASSRGQGPNEKLFF. Written as DNA, the CDR3 is TGTGCCAGCAGCAGGGGACAGGGACCTAATGAAAAACTGTTTTTT.

The chain is built from TRBV7-2 and TRBJ1-6; D perhaps matches TRBD1 (5 bases). The CDR3 loop spans 12 amino acids. V was shortened by 6 bases and J by 11 bases, with 11 bases between the two germline ends. Germline-derived CDR1 and CDR2 are SGHTA and FQGNSA. The CDR3 region is CASSAGGTPLHF. The CDR3 nucleotides are TGTGCCAGCAGTGCCGGGGGTACACCCCTCCACTTT.

This chain links TRBV2 with TRBJ2-2; tentatively, D is TRBD1 (5 bases). The CDR3 covers 15 residues. The V gene's germline CDR1 is SNHLY and CDR2 FYNNEI. V was shortened by 1 base and J by 1 base, with 7 bases between the two germline ends. CDR3 region: CASSEEGLNTGELFF. In nucleotides, the CDR3 is TGTGCCAGCAGTGAAGAGGGGCTGAACACCGGGGAGCTGTTTTTT.